The 29 T cell receptor beta chains reported below all come from one sample, sequenced in a study of cytomegalovirus exposure and HLA in healthy donors. This PCR relied on a set of 60 Vbeta primers and 13 Jbeta primers. Libraries were prepared by immunoSEQ multiplex PCR; TCRdb keeps only in-frame clonotypes and omits some of them. The data contain 130,000 to 150,000 clones, around 85% of them singletons. The specimen sequenced was PBMCs. The receptors stem from a woman in her forties or fifties in good health and CMV-seropositive.

V usage is TRBV7-3 and J usage is TRBJ2-2, with D perhaps matching TRBD1 (6 bases). CDR1 and CDR2 from the germline V gene are SGHTA and FQGTGA. This CDR3 comprises 15 residues. V was pared by 2 bases and J by 7 bases, with 14 bases between. The CDR3 spells CASSLFAGEHGELFF. As DNA, the CDR3 is TGTGCCAGCAGCTTATTTGCAGGGGAGCACGGGGAGCTGTTTTTT.

This clone was detected a few times. This chain uses TRBV6-6 with TRBJ2-7; 11 nucleotides align to TRBD1. Germline V lookup: CDR1 MNHNY, CDR2 SVGAGI (reference sequence). Trimming cost V 1 base and J 5 bases; bases outside gene matches: 4. This CDR3 contains 15 residues. In DNA, the CDR3 is TGTGCCAGCAGTTACTTTCGGACAGGGGGCAACGAGCAGTACTTC. Protein product: CASSYFRTGGNEQYF.

In nucleotides, the CDR3 is TGCGCCAGCAGCCCCCGAGGAGCGGGCACAGATACGCAGTATTTT. This gives the protein CASSPRGAGTDTQYF. V and J are TRBV5-1 and TRBJ2-3; possible D gene TRBD2, 5 bases. This CDR3 comprises 15 residues. Trimming left V 4 bases short and J 1 base short, with 13 bases between. Germline-derived CDR1 and CDR2 are SGHRS and YFSETQ.

The gene calls are TRBV30 and TRBJ1-5; no firm D call. This CDR3 spans 13 amino acids. CDR1 is GTSNPN, CDR2 SVGIG, per germline (reference sequence). V gave up 3 bases and J gave up 9 bases, with 15 bases separating them. The CDR3, as DNA: TGTGCCTGGAGCGAAGACGGAGTCGGGCCCCAGCATTTT. The encoded protein is CAWSEDGVGPQHF.

This clone was counted a single time. The V gene is TRBV30, the J gene TRBJ1-3, with TRBD1 matching over 9 bases. V trimming: 0 bases; J trimming: 3 bases; junction bases outside the gene matches: 6. The CDR3 contains 16 residues. From germline, CDR1 is GTSNPN and CDR2 SVGIG (reference sequence). DNA for the CDR3: TGTGCCTGGAGTGTACATACAGGGGGCCTTGGAAACACCATATATTTT. Residues: CAWSVHTGGLGNTIYF.

The chain uses TRBV6-1 and TRBJ2-5, with TRBD1 matching 11 bases. The germline gives CDR1 MNHNS, CDR2 SASEGT. V lost 6 bases, J lost 5 bases, and 5 bases stayed unmatched. The CDR3 contains 14 residues. CDR3 protein: CASRDRGRRETQYF. The CDR3 coding sequence is TGTGCCAGCAGGGACAGGGGGCGTCGGGAGACCCAGTACTTC.

The J gene is TRBJ1-1, the V gene TRBV6-5; D possibly corresponds to TRBD1 (5 bases). The length of the CDR3 is 15 residues. Germline loops: CDR1 MNHEY, CDR2 SVGAGI. V was shortened by 0 bases and J by 0 bases, with 8 bases between the two germline ends. The CDR3 DNA sequence: TGTGCCAGCAGTTACTCTACGGACATGAACACTGAAGCTTTCTTT. Translating it yields CASSYSTDMNTEAFF.

This sequence joins TRBV11-3 and TRBJ1-1; 10 bases are shared with TRBD1. The CDR3 totals 15 residues. The germline CDR1 and CDR2 sequences are SGHNT and YENEEA. V was clipped by 4 bases and J by 1 base; unmatched bases: 3. CDR3 in DNA: TGTGCCAGCAGCTCCCGGGACAGGGGGAACACTGAAGCTTTCTTT. Protein product: CASSSRDRGNTEAFF.

For the CDR3, the DNA is TGCGCCAGCAGCCACGCGACTAGCGGGGGGGCCGCAGGCGAGACCCAGTACTTC. Translation: CASSHATSGGAAGETQYF. This chain joins TRBV4-1 and TRBJ2-5; 14 bases map to TRBD2. Germline assignment: CDR1 MGHRA and CDR2 YSYEKL. V lost 3 bases and J lost 5; bases outside the gene matches: 11. CDR3 length: 18 residues.

In its sample, this clone was seen a few times. The genes are TRBV2 and TRBJ2-7, with D tentatively TRBD2 (6 bases). Germline V gene lookup returns CDR1 SNHLY and CDR2 FYNNEI. V lost 0 bases to trimming and J lost 5 bases, with 8 bases between them. This CDR3 is 13 amino acids long. The DNA of the CDR3 is TGTGCCAGCAGTGAAGCAGGGGAGGACGAGCAGTACTTC. This codes for CASSEAGEDEQYF.

The V call is TRBV5-1, the J call TRBJ2-7; the match to TRBD2 covers 10 bases. V was clipped by 4 bases and J by 0 bases; unmatched bases: 13. The germline CDR1 and CDR2 sequences are SGHRS and YFSETQ. The CDR3 loop spans 18 amino acids. The CDR3 coding sequence is TGCGCCAGCAGCCCTGTGCCGGCTAGCGGGGGATACTCCTACGAGCAGTACTTC. It specifies CASSPVPASGGYSYEQYF.

The V gene is TRBV27, the J gene TRBJ1-6; the D gene is possibly TRBD1 (6 bases). This CDR3 is built from 16 residues. V lost 5 bases and J 7 bases, leaving 18 bases between the germline ends. Germline values: CDR1 MNHEY, CDR2 SMNVEV (reference sequence). CDR3 loop: CASSRSDGQLNSPLHF. Written as DNA, the CDR3 is TGTGCCAGCAGTCGCTCAGACGGACAGCTAAATTCACCCCTCCACTTT.

This chain connects TRBV5-6 to TRBJ2-1, with D maybe TRBD2 (7 bases). The CDR3 runs 16 residues. V was trimmed by 3 bases and J by 7 bases, leaving 20 bases between them. Germline V gives CDR1 SGHDT, CDR2 YYEEEE. The CDR3 sequence is CASSWGGDRPDNEQFF. The CDR3 bases are TGTGCCAGCAGCTGGGGGGGCGACCGTCCGGATAATGAGCAGTTCTTC. Drawing the rest from reference TRBV5-6 and TRBJ2-1, the complete variable domain is DAGVTQSPTHLIKTRGQQVTLRCSPKSGHDTVSWYQQALGQGPQFIFQYYEEEERQRGNFPDRFSGHQFPNYSSELNVNALLLGDSALYLCASSWGGDRPDNEQFFGPGTRLTVL.

This clone was seen only a few times. The chain recombines TRBV7-8 with TRBJ1-1, with D perhaps TRBD1 (5 bases). Trimming removed 3 bases at V and 3 bases at J, with 8 bases between. Germline CDR1 reads SGHVS; CDR2 reads FQNEAQ. The CDR3 has 13 residues. CDR3 sequence: CASSLGGDTEAFF. The DNA of the CDR3 is TGTGCCAGCAGCTTGGGAGGGGACACTGAAGCTTTCTTT.

This clone was found many times. The chain employs TRBV7-8 and TRBJ2-7, with a tentative D call TRBD1 (5 bases). The germline CDR1 and CDR2 sequences are SGHVS and FQNEAQ. The germline V and J ends were trimmed by 4 bases and 0 bases, with 13 bases remaining between them. The CDR3 totals 15 residues. The CDR3 nucleotides are TGTGCCAGCAGCTCGTACAGGACCCTCTCCTACGAGCAGTACTTC. It yields the protein CASSSYRTLSYEQYF.

The chain couples TRBV27 to TRBJ2-3; D not resolved. This CDR3 region has 12 residues. V was cut by 5 bases and J by 8 bases, with 11 bases left in between. Germline lookup yields CDR1 MNHEY and CDR2 SMNVEV (reference sequence). The CDR3 coding sequence is TGTGCCAGCAGTCCGCTTCGCGGTACGCAGTATTTT. Its translation: CASSPLRGTQYF.

This rearrangement joins TRBV6-1 to TRBJ1-5; possible D gene TRBD1, 5 bases. Germline V gene data show CDR1 as MNHNS and CDR2 as SASEGT. Between the trimmed V and J ends, which lost 4 bases and 5 bases, there was a span of 9 bases. CDR3 length: 13 amino acids. The CDR3 spells CASSGDFYQPQHF. Written as DNA, the CDR3 is TGTGCCAGCAGTGGGGACTTTTATCAGCCCCAGCATTTT.

V and J are TRBV5-5 and TRBJ1-6; 11 bases map to TRBD1. V trimming: 4 bases; J trimming: 9 bases; junction bases outside the gene matches: 9. This CDR3 spans 16 amino acids. Germline V gives CDR1 SGHKS, CDR2 YYEKEE (reference sequence). The CDR3: CASSTGQGAPSSPLHF. DNA for the CDR3: TGTGCCAGCAGCACCGGACAGGGGGCGCCGTCTTCACCCCTCCACTTT.

The chain is built from TRBV5-4 and TRBJ2-3; TRBD2 agrees at 8 bases. The CDR3 length is 16 residues. Trimming cost V 2 bases and J 4 bases; bases outside gene matches: 9. Germline V CDR1 and CDR2: SGHNT, YYREEE (reference sequence). CDR3 region: CASSLGWSGGPDTQYF. The CDR3 DNA reads TGTGCCAGCAGCTTAGGGTGGTCGGGGGGGCCAGATACGCAGTATTTT.

This sequence joins TRBV19 and TRBJ1-6, with 9 bases identical to TRBD1. Germline V gene lookup returns CDR1 LNHDA and CDR2 SQIVND (reference sequence). The V gene end was trimmed by 4 bases and the J gene end by 7 bases; junction bases not matched to a gene: 11. The CDR3 has 17 residues. The CDR3 loop reads CASSTTRTGALNSPLHF. The DNA for the CDR3 is TGTGCCAGTAGTACAACGAGGACAGGGGCCTTGAATTCACCCCTCCACTTT.

CDR3 in amino acids: CAWSPGQGSNEQFF. For the CDR3, the DNA is TGTGCCTGGAGTCCGGGACAGGGCTCCAATGAGCAGTTCTTC. V and J are TRBV30 and TRBJ2-1; 9 positions agree with TRBD1. The CDR3 has 14 amino acids. Trimming cost V 2 bases and J 6 bases; bases outside gene matches: 5. In germline, CDR1 is GTSNPN, CDR2 SVGIG (reference sequence).

The chain carries TRBV5-1 and TRBJ2-7; 9 positions match TRBD1. J lost 7 bases, V lost 2 bases, and 13 bases had no gene match. In germline, CDR1 is SGHRS, CDR2 YFSETQ. The CDR3 consists of 16 residues. DNA for the CDR3: TGCGCCAGCAGCTTAAACGGACAGGGGCCATCGGAAGAGCAGTACTTC. Translated: CASSLNGQGPSEEQYF.

V is TRBV4-3 and J is TRBJ1-1; tentative D call: TRBD1 (6 bases). The V end lost 3 bases, the J end lost 4 bases, and 12 bases lay between the germline ends. CDR3 length: 14 amino acids. CDR1 and CDR2 from the germline V gene are LGHNA and YSLEER. In nucleotides, the CDR3 is TGCGCCAGCAGCCAGGACAGTTCGAGCACTGAAGCTTTCTTT. Its protein is CASSQDSSSTEAFF.

The sample holds one count of this clone. The chain carries TRBV9 and TRBJ1-1; 8 bases agree with TRBD1. V was clipped by 4 bases and J by 0 bases; unmatched bases: 17. The germline CDR1 and CDR2 sequences are SGDLS and YYNGEE. There are 19 residues in the CDR3. The CDR3 is CASSPYRGRANVMNTEAFF. DNA of the CDR3: TGTGCCAGCAGCCCCTACAGGGGGAGAGCCAATGTTATGAACACTGAAGCTTTCTTT.

This clone was counted a few times. The chain couples TRBV2 to TRBJ2-3; 8 bases fit TRBD1. Looked up from germline, CDR1 is SNHLY and CDR2 is FYNNEI. The CDR3 runs to 15 residues. With V trimmed by 3 bases and J by 1 base, 3 bases remained unmatched. This CDR3 is CASSEEQGGTDTQYF. Written as DNA, the CDR3 is TGTGCCAGCAGTGAGGAACAGGGGGGCACAGATACGCAGTATTTT.

This clone was recorded once. The chain couples TRBV6-5 to TRBJ1-1, with 7 bases that match TRBD1. In germline, CDR1 is MNHEY, CDR2 SVGAGI. V shed 6 bases and J 1 base; nucleotides not matched to a gene: 5. There are 14 residues in the CDR3. For the CDR3, the DNA is TGTGCCAGCAGATTCGACAGGGCGAACACTGAAGCTTTCTTT. This sequence encodes CASRFDRANTEAFF.

This chain uses TRBV28 with TRBJ2-7, with D possibly TRBD1 on 6 matching bases. The germline V gene encodes CDR1 MDHEN and CDR2 SYDVKM. V dropped 10 bases and J dropped 7 bases, with 26 bases sitting between them. The CDR3 is 15 amino acids. The CDR3 reads CATIGTLDFSSEQYF. The CDR3 DNA reads TGTGCCACGATTGGGACACTGGATTTCTCTAGTGAGCAGTACTTC.

The chain carries TRBV6-1 and TRBJ2-7; unclear D gene. The CDR3 is 14 residues long. Germline V gene data show CDR1 as MNHNS and CDR2 as SASEGT. Trimming shortened V by 1 base and J by 0 bases, and 7 bases separated the two germline ends. The CDR3 here is CASSEELSSYEQYF. The CDR3 nucleotides are TGTGCCAGCAGTGAAGAGTTGAGCTCCTACGAGCAGTACTTC.

The rearrangement joins TRBV6-6 to TRBJ2-7, with 11 positions matching TRBD2. CDR3 length equals 13 residues. Germline CDR1 reads MNHNY; CDR2 reads SVGAGI (reference sequence). The trim removed 2 bases at V and 6 bases at J, leaving 0 bases unmatched. The CDR3 DNA is TGTGCCAGCAGTTACGGGACTAGCGGCGAGCAGTACTTC. Its translation is CASSYGTSGEQYF.